This T cell receptor (beta chain) was identified during a study of beta chain features in type 1 diabetes. In the study overall: Age, gender and cell yields were alike across patients and healthy donors. Over all samples combined, about 100,000,000 sorted cells were examined.

The sequenced template was cDNA made from the entire isolated RNA. TCRdb keeps only in-frame clones here, not all; method: immunoSEQ multiplex PCR. The sample shows about 410,000 clones, roughly 14% of them seen only once. Sorting of CD4+ naive, central memory, regulatory and stem cell-like memory cells was performed via CD45RO/CCR7/CD25/CD127/CD95/CD27. Per germline, CDR1 MGHRA and CDR2 YSYEKL. V dropped 1 base and J dropped 6; count of bases not matched to a gene: 5. This CDR3 spans 14 amino acids. Study findings and constraints: Although PCR might favor shorter templates, it would do so equally in patients and controls.

In the case of this clone: Its antigen is currently unknown.

The receptor comes from a young man in good health. The J gene is TRBJ1-2, the V gene TRBV4-1; 7 bases line up with TRBD1. Sequenced sample: naive CD4+ T cells from blood. DNA for the CDR3: TGCGCCAGCAGCCAAGTACAGGGGCTTAATGGCTACACCTTC. Amino acid sequence: CASSQVQGLNGYTF.